This T cell receptor (beta chain) stems from a study of technical replicates of blood from four donors. Method: immunoSEQ multiplex PCR; TCRdb's copy keeps in-frame clones and lacks some. The sample lists tens of thousands of clones, more than 85% seen once, with 0.41% in the top ten. Trimming took 4 bases from V and 4 from J, leaving 14 bases between them. The CDR3 spans 14 residues. The germline gives CDR1 SGHDT, CDR2 YYEEEE. The sequencing sample was made of T cells isolated from PBMCs. The chain couples TRBV5-6 to TRBJ1-2; no reliable D call. The TCR was taken from a human donor in good health. The CDR3 is CASSHYEYPYGYTF. The CDR3 DNA reads as TGTGCCAGCAGCCACTACGAGTATCCCTATGGCTACACCTTC.